What follows describes a single T cell receptor beta chain. Its antigen is not identified. CDR3 length: 14 amino acids. Trimming pared 4 bases from V and 3 bases from J, leaving 13 bases between. Germline loops: CDR1 LGHNA, CDR2 YSLEER. The data stem from a study of cytomegalovirus exposure and HLA in healthy donors. Study summary: It was reported in a later analysis that the same platform had been used for the roughly 110 validation repertoires as for the roughly 700 first-cohort repertoires. Findings of the study overall: Reported results showed that the classifier diagnosed cytomegalovirus status with high specificity and sensitivity. According to a subsequent analysis, TCR clusters from the first cohort were inclined to appear together in the 110 or so validation repertoires.

This table comes from immunoSEQ multiplex PCR, and its TCRdb copy is limited to in-frame clones, with some not included. The sample yields roughly 80,000 clones, approximately 94% seen once. The receptor was derived from a woman between 18 and 29 years old in good health and CMV-seropositive. Sequencing input: PBMCs. The rearrangement uses TRBV4-3 and TRBJ2-7; weak D call: TRBD1 (5 bases). The CDR3 spells CASSPAVQGYEQYF. CDR3 nucleotide sequence: TGCGCCAGCAGCCCCGCTGTGCAGGGCTACGAGCAGTACTTC.